Sequencing of this T cell receptor (beta chain) was carried out in a study of blood T cell repertoires in COVID-19. At the level of the study: The origin of the acute and convalescent COVID-19 samples was the United States, Italy and Spain. Sample material is recorded as cDNA or gDNA derived from T cells, B-cell-depleted T cells, or PBMCs.

Trimming cost V 4 bases and J 2 bases; bases outside gene matches: 5. Germline CDR1 is LNHDA and CDR2 is SQIVND (reference sequence). The CDR3 runs to 15 residues. Source study methods: Quantification of nucleated cells was approximated via reference gene primer amplification. TCRdb's table, derived via immunoSEQ multiplex PCR, lists solely in-frame clones and lacks some. That table furnishes V, J and clone size, whereas the DNA furnished D and trimming. Of about 180,000 clones in the sample, 75% to 90% were seen once. Sequences were obtained from peripheral blood. The source is a man aged 60-69 years with acute or convalescent COVID-19. V and J are TRBV19 and TRBJ2-1, with 7 bases fitting TRBD2. The CDR3, as DNA: TGTGCCAGTAGTAGGGGTGGACTAGCCTACAATGAGCAGTTCTTC. Translating it yields CASSRGGLAYNEQFF.